One and the same sample provided the 25 T cell receptor beta chains below, sequenced in a study of T cell clones after liver transplantation. The protocol was immunoSEQ multiplex PCR, while the TCRdb copy is restricted to in-frame clones and leaves out a portion. The table includes over 50,000 clones, approximately 88% detected once. The sequencing used CD4+ T cells from blood, collected before liver transplant. The receptors come from a human donor who received a liver transplant.

The J gene is TRBJ2-2, the V gene TRBV15; no clear D gene. V lost 1 base and J 0 bases, leaving 3 bases between the germline ends. CDR1 LNHNV and CDR2 YYDKDF come from the germline V gene (reference sequence). The CDR3 sequence is 14 residues long. Written as DNA, the CDR3 is TGTGCCACCAGCAGAGGAGCGAACACCGGGGAGCTGTTTTTT. As protein: CATSRGANTGELFF.

The chain has TRBV12-5 and TRBJ1-5; no firm D call. The CDR3 has 11 amino acids. Trimming removed 5 bases from V and 6 bases from J, with 5 bases in between. Germline CDR1 reads LGHNT; CDR2 reads FRNRAP. CDR3: CASGPIQPQHF. In nucleotides, the CDR3 is TGTGCTAGTGGTCCCATTCAGCCCCAGCATTTT.

J is TRBJ1-2 and V is TRBV14; 8 positions agree with TRBD1. Germline V gene data show CDR1 as SGHDN and CDR2 as FVKESK. CDR3 length: 13 residues. Germline trimming cut 3 bases from V and 10 bases from J; bases unmatched to any gene: 7. DNA for the CDR3: TGTGCCAGCAGCCAGGGACAGGCAGGCATCTACACCTTC. Protein product: CASSQGQAGIYTF.

The chain links TRBV7-6 to TRBJ2-1; D possibly corresponds to TRBD1 (7 bases). CDR3 size: 14 residues. Between the trimmed V and J ends, which lost 5 bases and 2 bases, there was a span of 10 bases. CDR1 and CDR2 (germline): SGHVS, FNYEAQ. The CDR3 sequence: CASSIRGAYNEQFF. The DNA of the CDR3 is TGTGCCAGCAGCATCAGGGGGGCCTACAATGAGCAGTTCTTC.

This sequence joins TRBV7-2 and TRBJ2-7; D not resolved. Trimming removed 1 base from V and 4 bases from J, with 2 bases in between. The CDR3 loop spans 11 amino acids. The germline V gene has CDR1 SGHTA and CDR2 FQGNSA. CDR3 loop: CASSLEYEQYF. CDR3 in DNA: TGTGCCAGCAGCTTAGAATACGAGCAGTACTTC.

This clone turned up a few times. The rearrangement joins TRBV7-2 to TRBJ2-7; 9 nucleotides line up with TRBD1. Trimming took 6 bases from V and 7 from J; bases not matched to a gene: 13. CDR1 is SGHTA, CDR2 FQGNSA, per germline. The CDR3 contains 15 residues. CDR3 in amino acids: CASSSARTGDGEQYF. The CDR3 DNA follows: TGTGCCAGCAGTTCGGCCCGGACAGGGGATGGGGAGCAGTACTTC.

DNA of the CDR3: TGTGCCAGCAGAGTCGGCGTCGGTGAGCAGTTCTTC. Encoded protein: CASRVGVGEQFF. The chain joins TRBV14 to TRBJ2-1; D gene unclear. CDR3 length: 12 residues. Deletions cut 6 bases from V and 9 bases from J, with 12 bases between. The germline V gene has CDR1 SGHDN and CDR2 FVKESK.

This clone was seen more than once but under ten times. The rearrangement links TRBV4-2 to TRBJ1-3; D not resolved. Germline values: CDR1 LGHNA, CDR2 YNFKEQ. The CDR3 has 15 amino acids. Trimming took 0 bases from V and 4 from J, leaving 10 bases between them. The DNA for the CDR3 is TGTGCCAGCAGCCAAGACCCCGCCCTGGGAAACACCATATATTTT. Translation gives CASSQDPALGNTIYF.

This sequence joins TRBV6-6 and TRBJ1-2; D is undetermined. The CDR3 runs to 16 residues. Trimming stripped 0 bases from V and 0 bases from J, with 11 bases between. Germline-derived CDR1 and CDR2 are MNHNY and SVGAGI (reference sequence). The CDR3 region has the DNA TGTGCCAGCAGTTACTCGATTAGAGCCGCTAACTATGGCTACACCTTC. This gives the protein CASSYSIRAANYGYTF.

Notes on this clone: This sample includes further DNA sequences coding for the same CDR3. The chain joins TRBV18 to TRBJ1-5; D remains unclear. The CDR3 contains 13 residues. The germline gives CDR1 KGHSH, CDR2 LQKENI. Between the trimmed V and J ends, which lost 3 bases and 4 bases, there was a span of 7 bases. CDR3 nucleotide sequence: TGTGCCAGCTCACCGGACCGAAATCAGCCCCAGCATTTT. This sequence encodes CASSPDRNQPQHF.

This sequence joins TRBV11-3 and TRBJ2-5, with D perhaps TRBD1 or TRBD2 (7 bases each). Germline values: CDR1 SGHNT, CDR2 YENEEA. This CDR3 spans 14 amino acids. V was cut by 2 bases and J by 5 bases, with 12 bases left in between. The CDR3 nucleotides are TGTGCCAGCAGCTTAAGACAGGGAGGGGAGACCCAGTACTTC. Residues: CASSLRQGGETQYF.

For the CDR3, the DNA is TGTGCCAGTAGCAGATATGAAACTTCCAACAATGAGCAGTTCTTC. It is translated as CASSRYETSNNEQFF. The chain links TRBV19 to TRBJ2-1; no definite D call. CDR1 LNHDA and CDR2 SQIVND come from the germline V gene (reference sequence). Trimming removed 6 bases at V and 5 bases at J, with 17 bases between. This CDR3 is 15 amino acids long.

The chain is built from TRBV4-2 and TRBJ2-5, with TRBD2 identical over 7 bases. Germline assignment: CDR1 LGHNA and CDR2 YNFKEQ. The CDR3 consists of 16 residues. Germline trimming cut 0 bases from V and 6 bases from J; bases unmatched to any gene: 10. CDR3 residues: CASSQDRPGGGKTQYF. CDR3 nucleotides: TGTGCCAGCAGCCAAGATCGCCCGGGCGGGGGTAAGACCCAGTACTTC.

V usage is TRBV16 and J usage is TRBJ2-1; no clear D gene. The length of the CDR3 is 12 residues. The germline V gene has CDR1 KGHSY and CDR2 FQNENV. V was cut by 4 bases and J by 7 bases, with 8 bases left in between. The DNA for the CDR3 is TGTGCCAGCAGCCTTCAACGGAATGAGCAGTTCTTC. Its translation: CASSLQRNEQFF.

This clone appeared once. The CDR3 reads CASSPPFGAPNTEAFF. The CDR3 DNA is TGTGCCAGCTCACCACCTTTCGGGGCCCCGAACACTGAAGCTTTCTTT. The J gene is TRBJ1-1, the V gene TRBV18, with TRBD1 as a possible D gene (5 bases). V lost 0 bases and J lost 1, with 12 bases in between. The length of the CDR3 is 16 residues. Per the germline V gene, CDR1 is KGHSH and CDR2 is LQKENI.

J is TRBJ2-7 and V is TRBV20-1; no definite D call. The CDR3 has 11 residues. V lost 6 bases and J 4 bases, leaving 10 bases between the germline ends. Germline CDR1 reads DFQATT; CDR2 reads SNEGSKA (reference sequence). Here the CDR3 reads CSAMTGYEQYF. The CDR3 DNA sequence: TGCAGTGCCATGACTGGTTACGAGCAGTACTTC.

The V gene is TRBV5-1, the J gene TRBJ2-3; 9 bases align to TRBD1. V lost 0 bases, J lost 4 bases, and 6 bases stayed unmatched. This CDR3 contains 16 residues. CDR1 SGHRS and CDR2 YFSETQ come from the germline V gene. The CDR3 nucleotides read TGCGCCAGCAGCTTGGTAGGGACAGGGTCCCCAGATACGCAGTATTTT. This translates into CASSLVGTGSPDTQYF.

The gene calls are TRBV13 and TRBJ2-7; 7 nucleotides align to TRBD1. This CDR3 comprises 15 residues. V dropped 3 bases and J dropped 9; count of bases not matched to a gene: 14. The germline gives CDR1 PRHDT, CDR2 FYEKMQ (reference sequence). The CDR3 reads CASSFRRRQGVGQYF. CDR3 nucleotides: TGTGCCAGCAGCTTTCGAAGGAGACAGGGCGTCGGGCAGTACTTC.

The V and J genes are TRBV7-9 and TRBJ2-2; perhaps TRBD2 as D (5 bases). CDR3 size: 15 residues. Germline loops: CDR1 SEHNR, CDR2 FQNEAQ (reference sequence). V lost 0 bases and J lost 7, with 12 bases in between. The CDR3 spells CASSLAGASYGELFF. The CDR3 bases are TGTGCCAGCAGCTTAGCGGGAGCGTCTTACGGGGAGCTGTTTTTT. The full variable domain, in which reference TRBV7-9 and TRBJ2-2 provide the parts outside the CDR3, is DTGVSQNPRHKITKRGQNVTFRCDPISEHNRLYWYRQTLGQGPEFLTYFQNEAQLEKSRLLSDRFSAERPKGSFSTLEIQRTEQGDSAMYLCASSLAGASYGELFFGEGSRLTVL.

This chain links TRBV27 with TRBJ1-6; TRBD1 aligns across 10 bases. The CDR3 length is 15 residues. V lost 2 bases, J lost 7 bases, and 2 bases stayed unmatched. Germline V gives CDR1 MNHEY, CDR2 SMNVEV (reference sequence). The CDR3 spells CASSLRTGGNSPLHF. CDR3 nucleotide sequence: TGTGCCAGCAGTTTACGGACAGGGGGAAATTCACCCCTCCACTTT.

This sequence joins TRBV30 and TRBJ1-1, with D perhaps matching TRBD1 (5 bases). CDR1 and CDR2 from the germline V gene are GTSNPN and SVGIG (reference sequence). This CDR3 is built from 11 residues. V gave up 3 bases and J gave up 8 bases, with 10 bases separating them. Here the CDR3 DNA reads TGTGCCTGGAGCGGCGAGGGGGAAGCTTTCTTT. Its translation: CAWSGEGEAFF.

V usage is TRBV10-3 and J usage is TRBJ2-1; a weak D match, TRBD1 (5 bases). The CDR3 totals 14 residues. Trimming took off 4 bases at V and 1 base at J, with 8 bases between the two ends. The germline CDR1 and CDR2 sequences are ENHRY and SYGVKD. The CDR3 sequence: CAISAAGSYNEQFF. CDR3 DNA sequence: TGTGCCATCAGTGCGGCAGGGTCCTACAATGAGCAGTTCTTC.

In this sample, this clone turned up once. The chain employs TRBV7-2 and TRBJ2-5; D unresolved. The V and J ends lost 1 base and 2 bases respectively, with 8 bases between them. The CDR3 is made up of 14 amino acids. CDR1 is SGHTA and CDR2 is FQGNSA in the germline V gene. The CDR3 sequence is CASSLEWQQETQYF. The CDR3, as DNA: TGTGCCAGCAGCTTAGAGTGGCAGCAAGAGACCCAGTACTTC.

The chain joins TRBV9 to TRBJ1-2; 10 nucleotides match TRBD1. Unmatched junction bases numbered 15, after V lost 3 bases and J lost 4 bases. Germline-derived CDR1 and CDR2 are SGDLS and YYNGEE. CDR3 length equals 18 residues. The CDR3 protein is CASSGEGEIRDRGYGYTF. The CDR3 coding sequence is TGTGCCAGCAGCGGAGAAGGGGAGATCCGGGACAGGGGCTATGGCTACACCTTC.

The chain has TRBV29-1 and TRBJ2-7; 10 bases fit TRBD1. The germline V gene encodes CDR1 SQVTM and CDR2 ANQGSEA. V trimming: 3 bases; J trimming: 6 bases; junction bases outside the gene matches: 5. The CDR3 has 13 amino acids. Here the CDR3 DNA reads TGCAGCGTTGAGGGGACAGGGGTCGGCGAGCAGTACTTC. Amino acids: CSVEGTGVGEQYF.